Listed below are T cell receptor beta chains from one sample, sequenced in a study of Tregs in tolerant kidney transplant recipients. Method: immunoSEQ multiplex PCR; TCRdb's copy keeps in-frame clones and lacks some. The sample lists about 50,000 clones, approximately 89% occurring once. This specimen was CD8+ T cells from blood (PBMCs), taken 12 months after the transplant. The receptors stem from a human patient who received a combined kidney and bone marrow transplant. The graft donor may account for some of the T cells. The CDR3 runs from the conserved cysteine through the conserved F or W. D genes are given only for firm matches. Not every row has a clone size; where given, it reads once, few, many or a size class.

>.|.|TRBV27|TRBJ2-7
CASSPLTGRSYEQYF
TGTGCCAGCAGTCCCCTGACAGGGAGGTCCTACGAGCAGTACTTC
>.|.|TRBV5-6|TRBJ2-7
CASSLYLGGQQYEQYF
TGTGCCAGCAGCTTGTATCTGGGGGGACAGCAATACGAGCAGTACTTC
>.|TRBD1|TRBV6-5|TRBJ1-6
CASSYGTGDYSPLHF
TGTGCCAGCAGTTACGGGACAGGGGATTATTCCCCCCTCCACTTT
>.|.|TRBV2|TRBJ1-1
CASSEGHTEAFF
TGTGCCAGCAGTGAGGGGCATACTGAAGCTTTCTTT
>.|.|TRBV19|TRBJ2-1
CASSISSGQYNEQFF
TGTGCCAGTAGTATCTCGTCAGGGCAATACAATGAGCAGTTCTTC
>few|TRBD1|TRBV27|TRBJ1-6
CASSLYGTGLDSPLHF
TGTGCCAGCAGTTTATACGGGACAGGGCTCGATTCCCCCCTCCACTTT
>.|.|TRBV5-1|TRBJ2-1
CASGSGGRTYNEQFF
TGCGCCAGCGGCAGCGGCGGGCGGACCTACAATGAGCAGTTCTTC
>.|TRBD1|TRBV7-9|TRBJ1-3
CASSLPRTGGSSGNTIYF
TGTGCCAGCAGCCTCCCTAGGACAGGGGGCAGCTCTGGAAACACCATATATTTT
>.|.|TRBV2|TRBJ2-7
CASSDISYYEQYF
TGTGCCAGCAGTGATATTAGCTACTACGAGCAGTACTTC
>.|.|TRBV7-9|TRBJ2-5
CASSSTAGNQETQYF
TGTGCCAGCAGCTCGACGGCAGGAAACCAAGAGACCCAGTACTTC
>.|.|TRBV15|TRBJ1-3
CATSSPGISGNTIYF
TGTGCCACCAGCAGTCCAGGTATCTCTGGAAACACCATATATTTT
>few|.|TRBV14|TRBJ2-7
CASSQDRARVNEQYF
TGTGCCAGCAGCCAAGATCGGGCCAGGGTAAACGAGCAGTACTTC
>.|TRBD2|TRBV10-3|TRBJ2-3
CAISFLAGGPGTQYF
TGTGCCATCAGTTTTCTAGCGGGAGGGCCTGGTACGCAGTATTTT
>.|.|TRBV28|TRBJ2-2
CASSPTGELFF
TGTGCCAGCAGTCCGACCGGGGAGCTGTTTTTT
>.|.|TRBV9|TRBJ1-2
CASSTAGTNNYGYTF
TGTGCCAGCAGCACCGCCGGGACAAATAACTATGGCTACACCTTC
>.|TRBD2|TRBV29-1|TRBJ2-7
CSVEGEGLGYEQYF
TGCAGCGTTGAAGGGGAGGGGTTAGGCTACGAGCAGTACTTC
>once|.|TRBV30|TRBJ1-5
CAWSPGVQNQPQHF
TGTGCCTGGAGTCCGGGGGTTCAAAATCAGCCCCAGCATTTT
>.|.|TRBV7-2|TRBJ1-6
CASSLVPGSGNSPLHF
TGTGCCAGCAGCTTAGTTCCGGGTTCGGGTAATTCACCCCTCCACTTT
>.|.|TRBV7-2|TRBJ2-7
CASSFRVEYF
TGTGCCAGCAGCTTTCGGGTGGAGTACTTC
>.|.|TRBV11-2|TRBJ2-5
CASSLVGGQETQYF
TGTGCCAGCAGCTTAGTAGGGGGACAAGAGACCCAGTACTTC
>.|.|TRBV7-8|TRBJ2-3
CASSLDGGATQYF
TGTGCCAGCAGCTTAGATGGCGGGGCTACGCAGTATTTT
>.|TRBD1|TRBV4-3|TRBJ1-1
CASSRLAQGARSTEAFF
TGCGCCAGCAGCCGCTTAGCACAGGGGGCGAGGTCCACTGAAGCTTTCTTT
>.|.|TRBV2|TRBJ2-7
CASSEWQRSSYEQYF
TGTGCCAGCAGTGAGTGGCAGAGGAGCTCCTACGAGCAGTACTTC
>.|TRBD2|TRBV5-1|TRBJ2-7
CASSPASGGYEQYF
TGCGCCAGCAGCCCGGCTAGCGGGGGCTACGAGCAGTACTTC
>.|.|TRBV5-6|TRBJ2-1
CASSEGSWNEQFF
TGTGCCAGCAGCGAAGGGAGTTGGAATGAGCAGTTCTTC
>.|TRBD1|TRBV29-1|TRBJ2-2
CSIRDRGRNTGELFF
TGCAGCATCCGGGACAGGGGGCGGAACACCGGGGAGCTGTTTTTT
>.|TRBD1|TRBV6-5|TRBJ1-5
CASSVDRGLGQPQHF
TGTGCCAGCAGCGTCGACAGGGGGCTTGGTCAGCCCCAGCATTTT
>.|TRBD1|TRBV27|TRBJ2-7
CASSPIGGTGVGGEQYF
TGTGCCAGCAGTCCCATCGGGGGGACAGGGGTAGGGGGCGAGCAGTACTTC
>.|TRBD2|TRBV5-1|TRBJ2-1
CASSLGTSGSGDEQFF
TGCGCCAGCAGCTTAGGGACTAGCGGGAGCGGGGATGAGCAGTTCTTC
>few|.|TRBV27|TRBJ1-2
CASSLAGRTFPYGYTF
TGTGCCAGCAGTTTAGCGGGGCGGACTTTCCCTTATGGCTACACCTTC
>.|.|TRBV7-2|TRBJ2-5
CASSLMLDRIQETQYF
TGTGCCAGCAGCTTAATGCTTGACAGGATCCAAGAGACCCAGTACTTC
>.|.|TRBV2|TRBJ1-1
CASSEVSGGEAFF
TGTGCCAGCAGTGAAGTGTCCGGCGGTGAAGCTTTCTTT
>.|.|TRBV11-2|TRBJ1-4
CASSLGAATNEKLFF
TGTGCCAGCAGCTTAGGTGCAGCAACTAATGAAAAACTGTTTTTT
>.|.|TRBV7-8|TRBJ1-1
CASGRGGTEAFF
TGTGCCAGCGGGAGAGGGGGCACTGAAGCTTTCTTT
>.|TRBD1|TRBV28|TRBJ1-1
CASSLGMKQGALSIEAFF
TGTGCCAGCAGTTTGGGGATGAAACAGGGGGCCCTATCAATTGAAGCTTTCTTT
>.|TRBD2|TRBV10-2|TRBJ2-1
CASSHLAGGYNEQFF
TGCGCCAGCAGTCATCTAGCGGGGGGGTACAATGAGCAGTTCTTC
>.|.|TRBV27|TRBJ2-5
CASSLSSRGETQYF
TGTGCCAGCAGTTTATCGTCCAGGGGAGAGACCCAGTACTTC
>.|TRBD1|TRBV10-3|TRBJ1-2
CAISAPGQRGYGYTF
TGTGCCATCAGTGCCCCGGGACAGCGTGGTTATGGCTACACCTTC
>.|.|TRBV4-3|TRBJ2-2
CASSQDWGLAGELFF
TGCGCCAGCAGCCAAGATTGGGGCCTAGCGGGGGAGCTGTTTTTT
>.|TRBD2|TRBV4-1|TRBJ2-7
CASSYGLAGAYEQYF
TGCGCCAGCAGCTACGGACTAGCGGGAGCCTACGAGCAGTACTTC
>.|TRBD2|TRBV9|TRBJ2-3
CASSAPTSGREKGTQYF
TGTGCCAGCAGCGCTCCTACTAGCGGTCGGGAGAAGGGTACGCAGTATTTT
>.|.|TRBV4-1|TRBJ2-7
CASSQVGQLEQYF
TGCGCCAGCAGCCAAGTTGGTCAGTTGGAGCAGTACTTC
>.|.|TRBV7-8|TRBJ1-2
CASSWDLGGYTF
TGTGCCAGCAGCTGGGACTTGGGCGGCTACACCTTC
>.|.|TRBV7-6|TRBJ2-2
CASSFTDAAGELFF
TGTGCCAGCAGCTTTACCGACGCGGCCGGGGAGCTGTTTTTT
>.|TRBD1|TRBV2|TRBJ2-2
CASSTDRSNTGELFF
TGTGCCAGCAGTACGGACAGGAGTAACACCGGGGAGCTGTTTTTT
>.|TRBD2|TRBV9|TRBJ2-7
CASSVGGLAGSYEQYF
TGTGCCAGCAGCGTCGGAGGACTAGCGGGGTCCTACGAGCAGTACTTC
>.|.|TRBV7-9|TRBJ1-2
CASSFADSYGYTF
TGTGCCAGCAGCTTCGCAGACAGCTATGGCTACACCTTC
>.|TRBD2|TRBV7-3|TRBJ2-1
CASSSIAGGPYNEQFF
TGTGCCAGCAGCTCTATAGCGGGAGGGCCCTACAATGAGCAGTTCTTC
>.|.|TRBV27|TRBJ2-1
CASSLSTPLKYNEQFF
TGTGCCAGCAGTTTATCGACTCCACTTAAGTACAATGAGCAGTTCTTC
>.|TRBD2|TRBV4-3|TRBJ2-7
CASSQDRLAGRYEQYF
TGCGCCAGCAGCCAAGACAGACTAGCGGGACGCTACGAGCAGTACTTC
>.|TRBD2|TRBV27|TRBJ2-1
CASSFPGGGDEQFF
TGTGCCAGCAGTTTCCCCGGGGGGGGCGATGAGCAGTTCTTC
>.|.|TRBV30|TRBJ2-5
CAWSVVTQGETQYF
TGTGCCTGGAGTGTAGTCACGCAGGGAGAGACCCAGTACTTC
>once|TRBD2|TRBV11-2|TRBJ2-1
CASSLLAGAYYNEQFF
TGTGCCAGCAGCTTGCTAGCGGGGGCTTACTACAATGAGCAGTTCTTC
>.|TRBD2|TRBV18|TRBJ2-7
CASSPWTSGRAYEQYF
TGTGCCAGCTCACCCTGGACTAGCGGGAGGGCCTACGAGCAGTACTTC